The rows below give T cell receptor beta chains drawn from one sample of a study of control samples from healthy donors and cancer patients. Data came from immunoSEQ multiplex PCR; TCRdb stores just in-frame clones and leaves some out. The table records some 140,000 clones, around nine tenths of them present only once. What was sequenced was blood. All receptors come from a man aged 30 to 39 in good health. The CDR3 runs from the conserved cysteine through the conserved F or W. The D gene is left open where the match is weak. Clone sizes are given selectively: once, few, many, or a class where the clone is expanded.

D gene: TRBD1
clone size: .
V gene: TRBV3-1/TRBV3-2
J gene: TRBJ1-6
CDR3 protein: CASSQNGQGGNSPLHF
CDR3 DNA: TGTGCCAGCAGCCAGAACGGACAGGGCGGCAATTCACCCCTCCACTTT

D gene: TRBD1
clone size: .
V gene: TRBV7-2
J gene: TRBJ1-4
CDR3 protein: CASSSDRVNEKLFF
CDR3 DNA: TGTGCCAGCAGCTCGGACAGGGTAAATGAAAAACTGTTTTTT

D gene: TRBD2
clone size: .
V gene: TRBV6-5
J gene: TRBJ2-7
CDR3 protein: CASSYSPSGIYEQYF
CDR3 DNA: TGTGCCAGCAGTTACTCCCCTAGCGGGATCTACGAGCAGTACTTC

D gene: .
clone size: .
V gene: TRBV6-1
J gene: TRBJ2-7
CDR3 protein: CASSDHVYEQYF
CDR3 DNA: TGTGCCAGCAGTGATCACGTCTACGAGCAGTACTTC

D gene: TRBD1
clone size: .
V gene: TRBV28
J gene: TRBJ2-4
CDR3 protein: CASSKRQGGKVVAKNIQYF
CDR3 DNA: TGTGCCAGCAGCAAACGACAGGGGGGGAAGGTTGTGGCCAAAAACATTCAGTACTTC

D gene: TRBD2
clone size: .
V gene: TRBV4-3
J gene: TRBJ2-6
CDR3 protein: CASSPPPSGRYSGANVLTF
CDR3 DNA: TGCGCCAGCAGCCCACCCCCTAGCGGGAGGTACTCTGGGGCCAACGTCCTGACTTTC

D gene: TRBD2
clone size: .
V gene: TRBV11-2
J gene: TRBJ2-1
CDR3 protein: CASSPSSREGVNEQFF
CDR3 DNA: TGTGCCAGCAGCCCTTCTAGTCGGGAGGGGGTCAATGAGCAGTTCTTC

D gene: TRBD1
clone size: .
V gene: TRBV19
J gene: TRBJ1-2
CDR3 protein: CASSMRGRREGFGYTF
CDR3 DNA: TGTGCCAGTAGTATGAGGGGGCGCAGGGAGGGATTCGGCTACACCTTC

D gene: .
clone size: .
V gene: TRBV28
J gene: TRBJ1-3
CDR3 protein: CASSSPTPGNTIYF
CDR3 DNA: TGTGCCAGCAGTTCCCCAACCCCTGGAAACACCATATATTTT

D gene: .
clone size: .
V gene: TRBV5-4
J gene: TRBJ2-1
CDR3 protein: CASSLDGLNNEQFF
CDR3 DNA: TGTGCCAGCAGCTTGGATGGCCTCAACAATGAGCAGTTCTTC

D gene: TRBD1
clone size: .
V gene: TRBV6-1
J gene: TRBJ1-1
CDR3 protein: CASSDIAAGGVKRAEAFF
CDR3 DNA: TGTGCCAGCAGTGATATTGCGGCAGGGGGGGTTAAGAGGGCTGAAGCTTTCTTT

D gene: TRBD2
clone size: .
V gene: TRBV4-2
J gene: TRBJ2-2
CDR3 protein: CASSRSGKNTGELFF
CDR3 DNA: TGTGCCAGCAGCCGGAGCGGGAAAAACACCGGGGAGCTGTTTTTT

D gene: .
clone size: once
V gene: TRBV7-6
J gene: TRBJ1-3
CDR3 protein: CASSHTTTGNTIYF
CDR3 DNA: TGTGCCAGCAGTCATACCACCACGGGAAACACCATATATTTT

D gene: TRBD1
clone size: .
V gene: TRBV28
J gene: TRBJ1-2
CDR3 protein: CASGSRGSRSRGYGYTF
CDR3 DNA: TGTGCCAGCGGAAGCAGGGGGTCGAGGAGTCGAGGCTATGGCTACACCTTC

D gene: TRBD1
clone size: once
V gene: TRBV14
J gene: TRBJ2-7
CDR3 protein: CASSQSQGMREQYF
CDR3 DNA: TGTGCCAGCAGCCAATCACAGGGGATGAGGGAGCAGTACTTC

D gene: .
clone size: .
V gene: TRBV6-5
J gene: TRBJ1-1
CDR3 protein: CASGWGRGTEAFF
CDR3 DNA: TGTGCCAGTGGATGGGGTCGAGGCACTGAAGCTTTCTTT

D gene: .
clone size: .
V gene: TRBV27
J gene: TRBJ2-7
CDR3 protein: CASSLKPGLYEQYF
CDR3 DNA: TGTGCCAGCAGTTTGAAACCTGGGCTCTACGAGCAGTACTTC

D gene: TRBD2
clone size: .
V gene: TRBV5-4
J gene: TRBJ2-4
CDR3 protein: CASSISGLAGSKNIQYF
CDR3 DNA: TGTGCCAGCAGCATATCGGGACTAGCGGGATCCAAAAACATTCAGTACTTC

D gene: TRBD1
clone size: few
V gene: TRBV19
J gene: TRBJ2-5
CDR3 protein: CASNDRGRQETQYF
CDR3 DNA: TGTGCCAGCAACGACAGGGGACGTCAAGAGACCCAGTACTTC

D gene: TRBD1
clone size: .
V gene: TRBV5-6
J gene: TRBJ2-2
CDR3 protein: CASSKDRANTGELFF
CDR3 DNA: TGTGCCAGCAGCAAGGACAGGGCGAACACCGGGGAGCTGTTTTTT

D gene: TRBD1
clone size: .
V gene: TRBV7-9
J gene: TRBJ1-4
CDR3 protein: CASSPTGVRYEKLFF
CDR3 DNA: TGTGCCAGCAGCCCGACAGGGGTTCGGTATGAAAAACTGTTTTTT

D gene: TRBD1
clone size: few
V gene: TRBV15
J gene: TRBJ2-1
CDR3 protein: CATSREQLTGPNEQFF
CDR3 DNA: TGTGCCACCAGCAGAGAACAATTGACAGGGCCCAATGAGCAGTTCTTC

D gene: .
clone size: .
V gene: TRBV15
J gene: TRBJ1-4
CDR3 protein: CATSRARGGNEKLFF
CDR3 DNA: TGTGCCACCAGCAGAGCCAGGGGAGGGAATGAAAAACTGTTTTTT

D gene: TRBD1
clone size: .
V gene: TRBV28
J gene: TRBJ1-1
CDR3 protein: CASRDDRAPLYTEAFF
CDR3 DNA: TGTGCCAGCAGGGACGACAGGGCTCCCCTTTACACTGAAGCTTTCTTT

D gene: .
clone size: .
V gene: TRBV7-5
J gene: TRBJ1-5
CDR3 protein: CARSSRGGNQPQHF
CDR3 DNA: TGTGCCAGAAGCTCCCGCGGGGGGAATCAGCCCCAGCATTTT

D gene: TRBD2
clone size: .
V gene: TRBV5-4
J gene: TRBJ2-1
CDR3 protein: CASRAMSSGSYNEQFF
CDR3 DNA: TGTGCCAGCAGAGCCATGTCTAGCGGAAGTTACAATGAGCAGTTCTTC

D gene: .
clone size: .
V gene: TRBV6-5
J gene: TRBJ1-1
CDR3 protein: CASSYSPTLNTEAFF
CDR3 DNA: TGTGCCAGCAGTTACTCGCCGACCCTGAACACTGAAGCTTTCTTT

D gene: TRBD1
clone size: .
V gene: TRBV28
J gene: TRBJ1-5
CDR3 protein: CASRPDRGGNQPQHF
CDR3 DNA: TGTGCCAGCAGGCCCGACAGGGGAGGCAATCAGCCCCAGCATTTT

D gene: .
clone size: .
V gene: TRBV28
J gene: TRBJ1-1
CDR3 protein: CASNEVGRGNTEAFF
CDR3 DNA: TGTGCCAGCAACGAAGTCGGACGGGGGAACACTGAAGCTTTCTTT

D gene: .
clone size: .
V gene: TRBV6-5
J gene: TRBJ2-5
CDR3 protein: CATRGGDGRETQYF
CDR3 DNA: TGTGCCACCAGGGGGGGAGACGGGAGAGAGACCCAGTACTTC

D gene: .
clone size: few
V gene: TRBV28
J gene: TRBJ1-6
CDR3 protein: CASSLLVGQGYNSPLHF
CDR3 DNA: TGTGCCAGCAGTTTATTGGTGGGTCAGGGTTATAATTCACCCCTCCACTTT

D gene: .
clone size: .
V gene: TRBV19
J gene: TRBJ2-7
CDR3 protein: CASSITSDSDYEQYF
CDR3 DNA: TGTGCCAGTAGTATAACCTCCGACAGTGACTACGAGCAGTACTTC

D gene: .
clone size: .
V gene: TRBV6-5
J gene: TRBJ1-6
CDR3 protein: CASKSGDSPLHF
CDR3 DNA: TGTGCCAGCAAGTCAGGGGATTCACCCCTCCACTTT

D gene: TRBD1
clone size: .
V gene: TRBV18
J gene: TRBJ1-1
CDR3 protein: CASSQDRINTEAFF
CDR3 DNA: TGTGCCAGCTCACAGGACAGGATCAACACTGAAGCTTTCTTT

D gene: .
clone size: .
V gene: TRBV29-1
J gene: TRBJ1-1
CDR3 protein: CSVVTQGRGTEAFF
CDR3 DNA: TGCAGCGTCGTAACACAGGGTCGAGGCACTGAAGCTTTCTTT

D gene: TRBD1
clone size: .
V gene: TRBV2
J gene: TRBJ1-2
CDR3 protein: CASSPTGGINGYTF
CDR3 DNA: TGTGCCAGCAGCCCGACAGGGGGCATCAATGGCTACACCTTC

D gene: .
clone size: .
V gene: TRBV5-4
J gene: TRBJ1-1
CDR3 protein: CASSLWRKHTEAFF
CDR3 DNA: TGTGCCAGCAGCTTGTGGCGGAAGCACACTGAAGCTTTCTTT

D gene: .
clone size: .
V gene: TRBV18
J gene: TRBJ2-5
CDR3 protein: CASSPRTVAETQYF
CDR3 DNA: TGTGCCAGCTCACCGAGGACAGTCGCAGAGACCCAGTACTTC

D gene: .
clone size: .
V gene: TRBV25-1
J gene: TRBJ1-5
CDR3 protein: CASSPKKSNQPQHF
CDR3 DNA: TGTGCCAGCAGCCCAAAAAAAAGCAATCAGCCCCAGCATTTT

D gene: .
clone size: once
V gene: TRBV28
J gene: TRBJ1-1
CDR3 protein: CASSLPRTGNTEAFF
CDR3 DNA: TGTGCCAGCAGTTTACCTAGGACGGGGAACACTGAAGCTTTCTTT

D gene: .
clone size: .
V gene: TRBV28
J gene: TRBJ1-2
CDR3 protein: CASSLPGTNYGYTF
CDR3 DNA: TGTGCCAGCTCTCTACCAGGAACTAACTATGGCTACACCTTC

D gene: TRBD1
clone size: .
V gene: TRBV28
J gene: TRBJ1-4
CDR3 protein: CASSFFDRGPEKLFF
CDR3 DNA: TGTGCCAGCAGTTTCTTCGACAGGGGGCCTGAAAAACTGTTTTTT

D gene: .
clone size: .
V gene: TRBV6-5
J gene: TRBJ1-2
CDR3 protein: CASRRDRLSYGYTF
CDR3 DNA: TGTGCCAGCAGACGGGACCGCCTAAGCTATGGCTACACCTTC

D gene: .
clone size: once
V gene: TRBV18
J gene: TRBJ1-2
CDR3 protein: CASSPDRNYGYTF
CDR3 DNA: TGTGCCAGCTCACCAGACAGGAACTATGGCTACACCTTC

D gene: .
clone size: .
V gene: TRBV12-3/TRBV12-4
J gene: TRBJ2-5
CDR3 protein: CASSSGETQYF
CDR3 DNA: TGTGCCAGCAGTTCTGGGGAGACCCAGTACTTC

D gene: .
clone size: few
V gene: TRBV10-3
J gene: TRBJ2-1
CDR3 protein: CAISDLGAPRQFF
CDR3 DNA: TGTGCCATCAGTGATTTGGGGGCCCCCCGGCAGTTCTTC

D gene: .
clone size: .
V gene: TRBV28
J gene: TRBJ1-4
CDR3 protein: CASRTLRAIQEKLFF
CDR3 DNA: TGTGCCAGCAGGACACTAAGGGCCATCCAAGAAAAACTGTTTTTT

D gene: .
clone size: .
V gene: TRBV7-8
J gene: TRBJ2-7
CDR3 protein: CASSFDESYEQYF
CDR3 DNA: TGTGCCAGCAGCTTTGATGAGTCCTACGAGCAGTACTTC

D gene: .
clone size: .
V gene: TRBV28
J gene: TRBJ2-3
CDR3 protein: CASSPTPPSTDTQYF
CDR3 DNA: TGTGCCAGCAGTCCCACCCCACCCAGCACAGATACGCAGTATTTT

D gene: .
clone size: .
V gene: TRBV9
J gene: TRBJ2-7
CDR3 protein: CASSVDIASGDEQYF
CDR3 DNA: TGTGCCAGCAGCGTAGATATAGCCAGCGGAGACGAGCAGTACTTC

D gene: TRBD2
clone size: .
V gene: TRBV2
J gene: TRBJ2-1
CDR3 protein: CASRGASGLDEQFF
CDR3 DNA: TGTGCCAGCAGGGGGGCTAGCGGGCTTGATGAGCAGTTCTTC

D gene: TRBD1
clone size: few
V gene: TRBV7-8
J gene: TRBJ2-2
CDR3 protein: CASSRGQGRTGELFF
CDR3 DNA: TGTGCCAGCAGCCGCGGACAGGGTCGGACCGGGGAGCTGTTTTTT